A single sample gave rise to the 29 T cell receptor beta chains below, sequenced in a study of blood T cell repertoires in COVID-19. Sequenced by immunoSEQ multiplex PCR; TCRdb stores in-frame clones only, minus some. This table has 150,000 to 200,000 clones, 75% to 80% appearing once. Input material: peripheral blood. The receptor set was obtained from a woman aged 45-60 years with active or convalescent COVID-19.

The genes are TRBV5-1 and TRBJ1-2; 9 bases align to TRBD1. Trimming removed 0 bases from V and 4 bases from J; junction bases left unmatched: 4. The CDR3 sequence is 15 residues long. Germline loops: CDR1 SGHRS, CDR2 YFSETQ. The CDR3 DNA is TGCGCCAGCAGCTTGGGCACAGGGGGCGTCTATGGCTACACCTTC. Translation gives CASSLGTGGVYGYTF.

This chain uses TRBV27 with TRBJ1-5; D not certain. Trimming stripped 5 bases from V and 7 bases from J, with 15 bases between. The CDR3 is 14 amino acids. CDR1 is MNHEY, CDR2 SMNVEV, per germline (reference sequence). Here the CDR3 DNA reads TGTGCCAGCAGTCTCTCCAGGACGGGACAGCCCCAGCATTTT. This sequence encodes CASSLSRTGQPQHF.

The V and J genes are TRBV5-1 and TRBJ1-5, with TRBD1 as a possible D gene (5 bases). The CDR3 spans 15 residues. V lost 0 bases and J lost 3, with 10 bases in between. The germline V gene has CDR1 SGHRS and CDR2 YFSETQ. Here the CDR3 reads CASSLGGYANQPQHF. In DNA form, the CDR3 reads TGCGCCAGCAGCTTGGGGGGCTACGCCAATCAGCCCCAGCATTTT.

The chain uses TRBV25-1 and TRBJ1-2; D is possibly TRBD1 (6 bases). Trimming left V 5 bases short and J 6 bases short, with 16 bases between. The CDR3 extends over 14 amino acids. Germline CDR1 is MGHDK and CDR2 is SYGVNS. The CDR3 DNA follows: TGTGCCAGCAGTTCGACGACAGGACCTGATGGCTACACCTTC. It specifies CASSSTTGPDGYTF.

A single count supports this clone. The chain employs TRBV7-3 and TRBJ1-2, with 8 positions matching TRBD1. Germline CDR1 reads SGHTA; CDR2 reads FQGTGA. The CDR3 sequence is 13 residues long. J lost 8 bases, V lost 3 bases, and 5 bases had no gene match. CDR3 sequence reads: CASSFLTGEGYTF. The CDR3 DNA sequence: TGTGCCAGCAGCTTCTTGACAGGGGAAGGCTACACCTTC.

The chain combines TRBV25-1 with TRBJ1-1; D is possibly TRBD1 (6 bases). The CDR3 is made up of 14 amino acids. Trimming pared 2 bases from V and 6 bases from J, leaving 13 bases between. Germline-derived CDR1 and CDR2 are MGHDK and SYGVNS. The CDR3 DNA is TGTGCCAGCAGTGAACCAGACAGGTGGGCTGAAGCTTTCTTT. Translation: CASSEPDRWAEAFF. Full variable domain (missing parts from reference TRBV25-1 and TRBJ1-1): EADIYQTPRYLVIGTGKKITLECSQTMGHDKMYWYQQDPGMELHLIHYSYGVNSTEKGDLSSESTVSRIRTEHFPLTLESARPSHTSQYLCASSEPDRWAEAFFGQGTRLTVV.

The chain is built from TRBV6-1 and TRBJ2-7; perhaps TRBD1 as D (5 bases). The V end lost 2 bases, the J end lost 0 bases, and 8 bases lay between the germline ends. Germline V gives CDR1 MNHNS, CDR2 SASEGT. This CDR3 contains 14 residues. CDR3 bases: TGTGCCAGCAGTGAACTACAGGACTCCTACGAGCAGTACTTC. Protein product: CASSELQDSYEQYF.

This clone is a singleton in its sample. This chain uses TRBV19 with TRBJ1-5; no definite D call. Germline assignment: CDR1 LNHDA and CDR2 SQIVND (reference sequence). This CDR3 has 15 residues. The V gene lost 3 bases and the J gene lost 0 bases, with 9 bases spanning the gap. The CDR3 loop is CASSIGVHSNQPQHF. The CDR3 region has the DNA TGTGCCAGTAGTATCGGGGTGCATAGCAATCAGCCCCAGCATTTT.

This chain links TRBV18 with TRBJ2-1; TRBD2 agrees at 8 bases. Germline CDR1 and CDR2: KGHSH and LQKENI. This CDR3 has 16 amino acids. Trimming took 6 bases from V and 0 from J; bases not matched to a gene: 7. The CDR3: CASSPGRVNSYNEQFF. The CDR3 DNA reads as TGTGCCAGCTCGCCCGGGAGGGTCAACTCCTACAATGAGCAGTTCTTC.

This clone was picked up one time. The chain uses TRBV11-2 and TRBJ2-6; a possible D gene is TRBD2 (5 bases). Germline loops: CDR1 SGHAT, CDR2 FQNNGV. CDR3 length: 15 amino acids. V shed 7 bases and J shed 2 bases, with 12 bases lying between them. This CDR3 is CASNPIGAGANVLTF. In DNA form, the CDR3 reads TGTGCCAGCAACCCCATCGGGGCTGGGGCCAACGTCCTGACTTTC.

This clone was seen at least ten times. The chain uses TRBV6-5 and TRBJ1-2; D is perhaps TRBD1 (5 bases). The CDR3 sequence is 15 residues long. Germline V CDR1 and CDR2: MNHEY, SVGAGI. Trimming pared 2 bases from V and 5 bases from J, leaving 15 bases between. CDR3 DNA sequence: TGTGCCAGCAGTTACGGGCAGGGAACTCTGTATGGCTACACCTTC. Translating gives CASSYGQGTLYGYTF.

The CDR3 is CASSFREGSPLHF. The DNA for the CDR3 is TGTGCCAGCAGTTTTAGAGAGGGCTCACCCCTCCACTTT. The V and J genes are TRBV12-3 or TRBV12-4 and TRBJ1-6; D unresolved. The CDR3 has 13 amino acids. V was pared by 3 bases and J by 10 bases, with 10 bases between.

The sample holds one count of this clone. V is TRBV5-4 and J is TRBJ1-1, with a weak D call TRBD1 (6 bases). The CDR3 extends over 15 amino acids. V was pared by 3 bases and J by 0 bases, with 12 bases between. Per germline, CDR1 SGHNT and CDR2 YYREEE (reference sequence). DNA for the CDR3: TGTGCCAGCAGCTGGGCCGGACAGATGAACACTGAAGCTTTCTTT. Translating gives CASSWAGQMNTEAFF.

CDR3 bases: TGCGCCAGCAGCCCGGGGGGGGGCCGCGATCAGCCCCAGCATTTT. Protein: CASSPGGGRDQPQHF. The chain carries TRBV5-1 and TRBJ1-5; weak D call: TRBD1 (6 bases). This CDR3 has 15 amino acids. The germline V gene has CDR1 SGHRS and CDR2 YFSETQ. Between the trimmed V and J ends, which lost 4 bases and 5 bases, there was a span of 16 bases.

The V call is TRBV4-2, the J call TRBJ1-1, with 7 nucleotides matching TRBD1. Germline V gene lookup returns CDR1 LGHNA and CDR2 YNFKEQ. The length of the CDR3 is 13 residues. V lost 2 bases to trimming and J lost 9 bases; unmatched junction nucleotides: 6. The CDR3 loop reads CASSQKTGLQAFF. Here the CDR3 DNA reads TGTGCCAGCAGCCAAAAGACAGGGTTGCAAGCTTTCTTT.

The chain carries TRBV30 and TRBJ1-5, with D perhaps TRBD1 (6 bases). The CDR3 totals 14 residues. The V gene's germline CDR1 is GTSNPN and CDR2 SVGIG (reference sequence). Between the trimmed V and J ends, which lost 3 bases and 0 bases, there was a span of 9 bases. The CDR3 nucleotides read TGTGCCTGGAGCACAGGGAATAGCAATCAGCCCCAGCATTTT. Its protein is CAWSTGNSNQPQHF.

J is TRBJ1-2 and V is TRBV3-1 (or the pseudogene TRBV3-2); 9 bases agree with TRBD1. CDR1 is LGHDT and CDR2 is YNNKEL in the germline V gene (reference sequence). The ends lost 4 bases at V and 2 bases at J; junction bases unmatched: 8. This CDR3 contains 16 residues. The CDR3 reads CASSPLSGTGNYGYTF. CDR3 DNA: TGTGCCAGCAGCCCACTCTCCGGGACAGGGAACTATGGCTACACCTTC.

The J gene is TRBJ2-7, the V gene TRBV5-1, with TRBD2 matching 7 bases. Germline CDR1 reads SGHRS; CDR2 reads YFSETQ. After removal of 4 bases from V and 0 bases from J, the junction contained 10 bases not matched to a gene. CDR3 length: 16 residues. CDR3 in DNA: TGCGCCAGCAGCCTGGGGACGGGCGGGAGCTCCTACGAGCAGTACTTC. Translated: CASSLGTGGSSYEQYF.

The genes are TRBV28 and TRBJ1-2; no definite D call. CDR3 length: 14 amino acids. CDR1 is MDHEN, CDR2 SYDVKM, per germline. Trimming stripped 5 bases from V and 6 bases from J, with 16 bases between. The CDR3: CASSPALAGNGYTF. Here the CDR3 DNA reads TGTGCCAGCAGTCCAGCCCTCGCGGGCAATGGCTACACCTTC.

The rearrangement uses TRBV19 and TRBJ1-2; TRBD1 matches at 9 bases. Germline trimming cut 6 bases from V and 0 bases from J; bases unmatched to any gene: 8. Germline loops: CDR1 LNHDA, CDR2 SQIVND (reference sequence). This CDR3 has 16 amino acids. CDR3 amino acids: CASSGTGTLANYGYTF. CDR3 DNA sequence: TGTGCCAGTAGCGGGACAGGGACTTTAGCTAACTATGGCTACACCTTC.

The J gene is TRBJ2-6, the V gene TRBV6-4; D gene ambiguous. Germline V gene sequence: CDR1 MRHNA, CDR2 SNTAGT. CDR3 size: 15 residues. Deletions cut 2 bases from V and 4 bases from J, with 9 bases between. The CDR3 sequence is CASSDHGGGANVLTF. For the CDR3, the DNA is TGTGCCAGCAGTGACCACGGCGGAGGGGCCAACGTCCTGACTTTC.

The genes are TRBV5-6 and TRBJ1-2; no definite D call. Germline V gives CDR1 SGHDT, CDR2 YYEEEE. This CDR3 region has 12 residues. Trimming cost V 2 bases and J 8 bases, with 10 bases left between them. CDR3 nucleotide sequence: TGTGCCAGCAGCTTTACTGGTACCGGCTACACCTTC. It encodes CASSFTGTGYTF.

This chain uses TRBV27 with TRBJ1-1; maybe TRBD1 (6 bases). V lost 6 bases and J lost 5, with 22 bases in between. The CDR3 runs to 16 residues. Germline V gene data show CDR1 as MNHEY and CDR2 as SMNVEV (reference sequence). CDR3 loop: CASSPQGPLFKTEAFF. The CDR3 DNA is TGTGCCAGCAGCCCACAGGGCCCCCTTTTTAAGACTGAAGCTTTCTTT.

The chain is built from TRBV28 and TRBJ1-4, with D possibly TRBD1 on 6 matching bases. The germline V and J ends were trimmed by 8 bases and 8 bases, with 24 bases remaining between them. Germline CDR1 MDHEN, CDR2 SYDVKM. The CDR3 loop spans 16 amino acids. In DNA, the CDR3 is TGTGCCAGCTCCTTTCCCATACCAGGGGTTGACGAAAAACTGTTTTTT. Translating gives CASSFPIPGVDEKLFF.

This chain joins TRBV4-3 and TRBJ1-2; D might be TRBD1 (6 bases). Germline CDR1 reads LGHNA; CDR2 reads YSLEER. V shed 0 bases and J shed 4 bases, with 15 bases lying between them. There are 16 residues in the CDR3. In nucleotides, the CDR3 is TGCGCCAGCAGCCAAGAATCCCTCGGGGGGCTCTATGGCTACACCTTC. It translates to CASSQESLGGLYGYTF.

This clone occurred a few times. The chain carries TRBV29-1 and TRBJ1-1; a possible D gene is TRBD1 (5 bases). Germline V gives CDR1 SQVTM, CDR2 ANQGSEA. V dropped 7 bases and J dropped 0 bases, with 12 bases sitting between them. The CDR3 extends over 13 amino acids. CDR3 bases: TGCAGCGCCGGGCGGGGGGTGAACACTGAAGCTTTCTTT. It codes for CSAGRGVNTEAFF.

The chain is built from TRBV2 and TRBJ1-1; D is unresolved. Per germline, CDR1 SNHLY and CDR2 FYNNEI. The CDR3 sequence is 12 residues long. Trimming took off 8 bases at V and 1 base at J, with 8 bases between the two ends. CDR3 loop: CASGRANTEAFF. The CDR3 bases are TGTGCCAGCGGGAGGGCGAACACTGAAGCTTTCTTT.

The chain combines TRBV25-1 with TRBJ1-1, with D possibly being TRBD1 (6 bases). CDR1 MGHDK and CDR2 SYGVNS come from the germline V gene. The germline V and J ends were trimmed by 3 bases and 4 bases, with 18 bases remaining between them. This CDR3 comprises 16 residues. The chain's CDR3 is CASSEAVWEQGTEAFF. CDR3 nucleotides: TGTGCCAGCAGTGAGGCGGTGTGGGAACAGGGCACTGAAGCTTTCTTT.

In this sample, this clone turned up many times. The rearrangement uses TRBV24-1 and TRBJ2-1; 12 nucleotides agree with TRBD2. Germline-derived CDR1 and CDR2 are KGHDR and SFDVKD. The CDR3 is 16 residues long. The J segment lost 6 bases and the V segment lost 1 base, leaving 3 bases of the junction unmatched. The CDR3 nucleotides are TGTGCCACCAGTGATTTCGGACTAGCGGGAAGCAATGAGCAGTTCTTC. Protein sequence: CATSDFGLAGSNEQFF.